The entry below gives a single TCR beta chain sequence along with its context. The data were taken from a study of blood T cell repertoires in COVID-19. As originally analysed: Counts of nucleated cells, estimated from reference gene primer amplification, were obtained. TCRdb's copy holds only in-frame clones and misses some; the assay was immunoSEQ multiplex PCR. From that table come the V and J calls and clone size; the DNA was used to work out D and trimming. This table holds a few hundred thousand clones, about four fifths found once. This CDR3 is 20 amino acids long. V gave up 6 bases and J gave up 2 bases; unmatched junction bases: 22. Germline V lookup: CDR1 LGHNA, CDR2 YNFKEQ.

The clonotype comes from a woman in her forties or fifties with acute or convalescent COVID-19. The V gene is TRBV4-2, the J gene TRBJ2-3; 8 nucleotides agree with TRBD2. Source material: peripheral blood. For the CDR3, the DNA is TGTGCCAGCAGTGAAGGAGGTGCCAGTTACGGGGGGGGGCCCACAGATACGCAGTATTTT. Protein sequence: CASSEGGASYGGGPTDTQYF.